The sequence of this T cell receptor beta chain was determined in a study of cytomegalovirus exposure and HLA in healthy donors. Across the whole study: A previous analysis identified 95 million to 140 million unique TCR beta sequences derived from 180 million or so T cells.

Findings and limits, study-wide: When analyzed later, the rates of TCR association showed variation by HLA locus, with DRB1 the most and HLA-C the fewest. Later on, a genetic analysis was performed. It linked a missense variant in DCLRE1C with V- and J-gene trimming of TCR beta.

The PCR ran on 60 Vbeta and 13 Jbeta primers. Sequenced by immunoSEQ multiplex PCR; TCRdb stores in-frame clones only, minus some. The sample table sets out some 140,000 clones. At the time of sampling, donors were nominally healthy, though unrecorded immune exposures were likely. Comments on this clone: Its antigen is not identified.

The CDR3 spans 16 residues. CDR1 is WNHNN and CDR2 is SYGVQD in the germline V gene (reference sequence). Unmatched junction bases numbered 14, after V lost 7 bases and J lost 5 bases. The sequenced material came from PBMCs. This receptor was taken from a woman in her fifties or sixties in good health and CMV-seronegative. The rearrangement joins TRBV10-1 to TRBJ1-2; 9 nucleotides agree with TRBD1. CDR3 amino acids: CASIPSRDRAPYGYTF. CDR3 bases: TGCGCCAGCATACCGTCCCGGGACAGGGCCCCATATGGCTACACCTTC.